This entry lists 16 T cell receptor beta chains sequenced from one sample in a study of long-term antiretroviral therapy in people with HIV. Investigators performed immunoSEQ version v3.0 at survey level. Produced via immunoSEQ multiplex PCR; TCRdb's table is partial and in-frame only. The table has tens of thousands of clones, nearly 95% seen once; the top ten hold roughly 8%. Sample: unsorted PBMCs, taken more than 6 years after starting antiretroviral therapy. All receptors come from a man aged 25 to 40 with HIV.

The gene calls are TRBV7-2 and TRBJ2-3, with TRBD1 identical over 9 bases. This CDR3 is 17 amino acids long. Germline V lookup: CDR1 SGHTA, CDR2 FQGNSA. V lost 7 bases to trimming and J lost 5 bases; unmatched junction nucleotides: 16. CDR3 sequence (DNA): TGTGCCAGCAATTCCGGGACAGGGCTTAGGAGGAGAGATACGCAGTATTTT. Translating it yields CASNSGTGLRRRDTQYF.

In this sample, this clone turned up a few times. The CDR3 loop is CSVRNEQYF. CDR3 DNA: TGCAGCGTGAGGAACGAGCAGTACTTC. The V gene is TRBV29-1, the J gene TRBJ2-7; D ambiguous. From germline, CDR1 is SQVTM and CDR2 ANQGSEA. Trimming removed 6 bases at V and 5 bases at J, with 5 bases between. The CDR3 consists of 9 residues.

The V gene is TRBV19, the J gene TRBJ1-1; D call uncertain. This CDR3 is built from 13 residues. Germline V gene lookup returns CDR1 LNHDA and CDR2 SQIVND (reference sequence). Trimming removed 7 bases at V and 0 bases at J, with 9 bases between. Written as DNA, the CDR3 is TGTGCCAGTACCACCATCATGAACACTGAAGCTTTCTTT. Translating it yields CASTTIMNTEAFF.

V usage is TRBV5-4 and J usage is TRBJ1-5, with a weak D call TRBD1 (5 bases). This CDR3 is built from 14 residues. V was pared by 8 bases and J by 0 bases, with 12 bases between. Germline-derived CDR1 and CDR2 are SGHNT and YYREEE (reference sequence). The CDR3 region has the DNA TGTGCCAGATCGGACATTTATAGCAATCAGCCCCAGCATTTT. It is translated as CARSDIYSNQPQHF. The entire variable domain, with the rest obtained from reference TRBV5-4 and TRBJ1-5, is as follows: ETGVTQSPTHLIKTRGQQVTLRCSSQSGHNTVSWYQQALGQGPQFIFQYYREEENGRGNFPPRFSGLQFPNYSSELNVNALELDDSALYLCARSDIYSNQPQHFGDGTRLSIL.

The chain has TRBV29-1 and TRBJ2-5, with TRBD2 as a possible D gene (6 bases). The germline V and J ends were trimmed by 3 bases and 0 bases, with 17 bases remaining between them. CDR1 SQVTM and CDR2 ANQGSEA come from the germline V gene. The CDR3 covers 16 residues. CDR3 nucleotides: TGCAGCGTTGAGCCGGAGGGTTATGGGGACCAAGAGACCCAGTACTTC. Encoded protein: CSVEPEGYGDQETQYF.

CDR3 sequence (DNA): TGTGCCAGCAGCTTAGATTCTGTTGAGCAGTTCTTC. Protein sequence: CASSLDSVEQFF. The rearrangement links TRBV11-2 to TRBJ2-1; no reliable D call. This CDR3 region has 12 residues. The V gene's germline CDR1 is SGHAT and CDR2 FQNNGV. Trimming removed 0 bases from V and 9 bases from J, with 6 bases in between.

The genes are TRBV19 and TRBJ1-6; a weak D match, TRBD1 (6 bases). Per germline, CDR1 LNHDA and CDR2 SQIVND (reference sequence). The germline V and J ends were trimmed by 4 bases and 6 bases, with 10 bases remaining between them. The CDR3 has 14 amino acids. The CDR3 loop reads CASSTRDTNSPLHF. CDR3 in DNA: TGTGCCAGTAGTACCCGGGACACTAATTCACCCCTCCACTTT.

This chain uses TRBV11-1 with TRBJ1-1, with D unclear. From germline, CDR1 is SGHAT and CDR2 FQDESV (reference sequence). The CDR3 loop spans 11 amino acids. The ends were cut back, 1 base at V and 7 bases at J, with 4 bases in the middle. The chain's CDR3 is CASSLGVEAFF. CDR3 DNA: TGTGCCAGCAGCTTAGGCGTTGAAGCTTTCTTT.

The chain carries TRBV5-4 and TRBJ1-5; no clear D. The germline V and J ends were trimmed by 1 base and 0 bases, with 2 bases remaining between them. Germline loops: CDR1 SGHNT, CDR2 YYREEE (reference sequence). The CDR3 extends over 13 amino acids. CDR3 coding DNA: TGTGCCAGCAGCTTGAATAGCAATCAGCCCCAGCATTTT. Its protein is CASSLNSNQPQHF.

The V call is TRBV19, the J call TRBJ2-3, with D perhaps matching TRBD1 or TRBD2 (5 bases each). The germline V gene has CDR1 LNHDA and CDR2 SQIVND (reference sequence). The CDR3 is made up of 13 amino acids. The V end was cut by 6 bases, the J end by 3 bases, with 10 bases between. In nucleotides, the CDR3 is TGTGCCAGTAGAAGGGACCCGACAGATACGCAGTATTTT. The encoded protein is CASRRDPTDTQYF.

This rearrangement joins TRBV6-1 to TRBJ2-2; the D call may be TRBD1 or TRBD2 (6 bases each). The length of the CDR3 is 16 residues. Germline lookup yields CDR1 MNHNS and CDR2 SASEGT. Trimming took 3 bases from V and 4 from J, leaving 15 bases between them. Written as DNA, the CDR3 is TGTGCCAGCAGTGAGCGGGGCAAGGGGGGCACCGGGGAGCTGTTTTTT. Its protein product is CASSERGKGGTGELFF.

This clone was seen once. The gene calls are TRBV27 and TRBJ2-3; D might be TRBD2 (5 bases). V was trimmed by 5 bases and J by 5 bases, leaving 11 bases between them. From germline, CDR1 is MNHEY and CDR2 SMNVEV (reference sequence). CDR3 length equals 13 residues. CDR3 region: CASSALGIDTQYF. The CDR3 DNA sequence: TGTGCCAGCAGTGCACTAGGGATAGATACGCAGTATTTT.

This clone was counted a single time. The J gene is TRBJ1-2, the V gene TRBV5-1; 10 bases map to TRBD1. J lost 0 bases, V lost 4 bases, and 3 bases had no gene match. The CDR3 runs to 15 residues. Germline V lookup: CDR1 SGHRS, CDR2 YFSETQ. The CDR3 DNA sequence: TGCGCCAGCAGCCACGACAGGGGGCCTAACTATGGCTACACCTTC. Its protein is CASSHDRGPNYGYTF.

The V call is TRBV4-2, the J call TRBJ2-7; a weak D match, TRBD1 (7 bases). V was cut by 0 bases and J by 5 bases, with 23 bases left in between. The CDR3 loop spans 18 amino acids. The germline gives CDR1 LGHNA, CDR2 YNFKEQ. DNA of the CDR3: TGTGCCAGCAGCCAAGATCTAGGGGGGTCAGGGGGGATGGACGAGCAGTACTTC. This codes for CASSQDLGGSGGMDEQYF.

This chain joins TRBV4-2 and TRBJ2-1, with 7 bases fitting TRBD2. This CDR3 region has 16 residues. V lost 0 bases to trimming and J lost 14 bases; unmatched junction nucleotides: 16. Germline values: CDR1 LGHNA, CDR2 YNFKEQ. The chain's CDR3 is CASSQDGGEERVRKFF. The CDR3 bases are TGTGCCAGCAGCCAAGATGGGGGGGAGGAACGCGTGAGAAAGTTCTTC.

The CDR3 loop reads CASSLKGSRGEKLFF. CDR3 DNA sequence: TGCGCCAGCAGCTTGAAGGGAAGTCGTGGAGAAAAACTGTTTTTT. This chain joins TRBV5-1 and TRBJ1-4; unclear D gene. The CDR3 length is 15 residues. Germline V gene data show CDR1 as SGHRS and CDR2 as YFSETQ. Trimming took off 1 base at V and 8 bases at J, with 15 bases between the two ends. Full variable domain (rest looked up from reference TRBV5-1 and TRBJ1-4): KAGVTQTPRYLIKTRGQQVTLSCSPISGHRSVSWYQQTPGQGLQFLFEYFSETQRNKGNFPGRFSGRQFSNSRSEMNVSTLELGDSALYLCASSLKGSRGEKLFFGSGTQLSVL.